This TCR beta chain is drawn from a study of control samples from healthy donors and cancer patients. The V end was cut by 2 bases, the J end by 8 bases, with 10 bases between. This CDR3 is 13 amino acids long. Germline V gene lookup returns CDR1 LNHNV and CDR2 YYDKDF (reference sequence). Sequencing used immunoSEQ multiplex PCR; TCRdb keeps in-frame clones, though not all of them. The sample lists some 130,000 clones, around 90% seen once, with 11% in the top ten. Sequenced input: blood. The sequence was obtained from a young man in good health. The chain links TRBV15 to TRBJ2-1; D unresolved. In nucleotides, the CDR3 is TGTGCCACCAGCAGACCCCCTACTGATGAGCAGTTCTTC. Protein sequence: CATSRPPTDEQFF.